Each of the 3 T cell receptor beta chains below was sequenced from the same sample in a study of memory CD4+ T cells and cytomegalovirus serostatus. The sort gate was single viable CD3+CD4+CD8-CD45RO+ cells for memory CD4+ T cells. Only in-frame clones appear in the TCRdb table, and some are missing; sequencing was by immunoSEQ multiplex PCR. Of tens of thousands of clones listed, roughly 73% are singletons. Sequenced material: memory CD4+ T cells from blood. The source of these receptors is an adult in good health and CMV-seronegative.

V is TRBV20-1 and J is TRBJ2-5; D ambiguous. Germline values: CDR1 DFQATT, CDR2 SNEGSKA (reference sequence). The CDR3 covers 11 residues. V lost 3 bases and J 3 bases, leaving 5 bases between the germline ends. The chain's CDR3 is CSASAEETQYF. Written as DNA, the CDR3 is TGCAGTGCTAGCGCGGAAGAGACCCAGTACTTC.

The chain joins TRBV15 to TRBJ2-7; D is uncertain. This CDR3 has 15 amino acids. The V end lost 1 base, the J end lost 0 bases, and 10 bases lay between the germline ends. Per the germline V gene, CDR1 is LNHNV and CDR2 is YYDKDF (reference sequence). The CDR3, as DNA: TGTGCCACCAGCAGAGTAGGCGCCGGCTCCTACGAGCAGTACTTC. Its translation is CATSRVGAGSYEQYF.

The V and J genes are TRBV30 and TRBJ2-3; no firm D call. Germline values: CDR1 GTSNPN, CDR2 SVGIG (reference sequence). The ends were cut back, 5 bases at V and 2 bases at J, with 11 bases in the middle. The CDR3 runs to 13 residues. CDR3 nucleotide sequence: TGTGCCTGGGGATTAAGATTCACAGATACGCAGTATTTT. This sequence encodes CAWGLRFTDTQYF.